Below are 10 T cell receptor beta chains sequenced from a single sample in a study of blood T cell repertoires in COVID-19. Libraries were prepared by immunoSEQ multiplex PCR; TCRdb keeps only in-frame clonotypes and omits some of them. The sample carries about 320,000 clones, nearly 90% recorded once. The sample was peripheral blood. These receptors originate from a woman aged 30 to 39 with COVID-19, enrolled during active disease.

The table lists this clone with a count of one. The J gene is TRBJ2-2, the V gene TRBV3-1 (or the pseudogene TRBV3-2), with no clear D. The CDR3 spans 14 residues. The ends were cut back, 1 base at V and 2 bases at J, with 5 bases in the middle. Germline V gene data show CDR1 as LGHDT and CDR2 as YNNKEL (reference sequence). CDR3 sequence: CASSQGYNTGELFF. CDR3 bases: TGTGCCAGCAGCCAAGGCTATAACACCGGGGAGCTGTTTTTT.

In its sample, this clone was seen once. The CDR3 DNA is TGTGCCAGCAGTCCCAACACAGATACGCAGTATTTT. Protein sequence: CASSPNTDTQYF. The chain recombines TRBV6-5 with TRBJ2-3; D ambiguous. The V gene's germline CDR1 is MNHEY and CDR2 SVGAGI. Trimming removed 5 bases at V and 2 bases at J, with 5 bases between. This CDR3 is 12 amino acids long.

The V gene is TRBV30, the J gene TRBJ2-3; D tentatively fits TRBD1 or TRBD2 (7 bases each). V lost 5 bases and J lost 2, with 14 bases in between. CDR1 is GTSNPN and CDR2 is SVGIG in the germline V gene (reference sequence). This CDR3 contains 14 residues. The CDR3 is CAWGGDSPTDTQYF. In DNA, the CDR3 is TGTGCCTGGGGGGGGGACAGTCCCACAGATACGCAGTATTTT.

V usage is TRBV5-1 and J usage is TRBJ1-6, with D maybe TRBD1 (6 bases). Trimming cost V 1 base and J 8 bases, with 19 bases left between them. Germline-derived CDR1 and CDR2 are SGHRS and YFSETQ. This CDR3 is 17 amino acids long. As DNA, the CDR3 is TGCGCCAGCAGCTTGTTTACACGAGGGGGGGGATATTCACCCCTCCACTTT. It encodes CASSLFTRGGGYSPLHF.

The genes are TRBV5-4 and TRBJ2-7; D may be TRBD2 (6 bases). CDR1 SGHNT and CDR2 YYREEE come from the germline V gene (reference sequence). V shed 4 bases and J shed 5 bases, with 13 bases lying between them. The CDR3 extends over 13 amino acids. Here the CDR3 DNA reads TGTGCCAGCAGCGACCCGGGAGCAAACGAGCAGTACTTC. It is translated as CASSDPGANEQYF.

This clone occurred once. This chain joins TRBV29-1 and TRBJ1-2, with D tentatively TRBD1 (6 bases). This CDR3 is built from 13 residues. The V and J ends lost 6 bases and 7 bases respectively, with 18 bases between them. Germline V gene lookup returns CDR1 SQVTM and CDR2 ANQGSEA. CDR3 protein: CSVLEQGSRGYTF. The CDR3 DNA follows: TGCAGCGTACTAGAACAGGGAAGCCGTGGCTACACCTTC.

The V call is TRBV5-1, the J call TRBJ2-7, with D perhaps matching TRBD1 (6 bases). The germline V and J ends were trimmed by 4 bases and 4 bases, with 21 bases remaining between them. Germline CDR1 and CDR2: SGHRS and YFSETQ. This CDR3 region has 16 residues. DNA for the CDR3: TGCGCCAGCAGCCAAGAGACAGGAAGCCTAATGTACGAGCAGTACTTC. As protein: CASSQETGSLMYEQYF. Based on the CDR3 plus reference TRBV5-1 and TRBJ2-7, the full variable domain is KAGVTQTPRYLIKTRGQQVTLSCSPISGHRSVSWYQQTPGQGLQFLFEYFSETQRNKGNFPGRFSGRQFSNSRSEMNVSTLELGDSALYLCASSQETGSLMYEQYFGPGTRLTVT.

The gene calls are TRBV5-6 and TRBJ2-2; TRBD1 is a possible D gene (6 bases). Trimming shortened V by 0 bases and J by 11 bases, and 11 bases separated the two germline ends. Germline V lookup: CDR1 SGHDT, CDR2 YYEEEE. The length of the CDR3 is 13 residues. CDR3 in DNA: TGTGCCAGCAGCTTGGGGACAGAAGGCGAGCTGTTTTTT. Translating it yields CASSLGTEGELFF. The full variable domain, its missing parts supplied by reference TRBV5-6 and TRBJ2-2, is DAGVTQSPTHLIKTRGQQVTLRCSPKSGHDTVSWYQQALGQGPQFIFQYYEEEERQRGNFPDRFSGHQFPNYSSELNVNALLLGDSALYLCASSLGTEGELFFGEGSRLTVL.

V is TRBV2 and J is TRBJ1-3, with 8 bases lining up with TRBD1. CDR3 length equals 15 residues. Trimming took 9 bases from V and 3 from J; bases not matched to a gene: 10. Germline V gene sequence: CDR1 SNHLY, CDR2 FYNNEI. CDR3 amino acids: CARSGQGALGNTIYF. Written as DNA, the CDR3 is TGTGCCAGGTCCGGGCAGGGGGCGCTTGGAAACACCATATATTTT. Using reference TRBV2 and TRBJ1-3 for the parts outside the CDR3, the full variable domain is EPEVTQTPSHQVTQMGQEVILRCVPISNHLYFYWYRQILGQKVEFLVSFYNNEISEKSEIFDDQFSVERPDGSNFTLKIRSTKLEDSAMYFCARSGQGALGNTIYFGEGSWLTVV.

CDR3 protein: CASSLDREGNEQFF. The CDR3 nucleotides read TGTGCCAGCAGCTTGGACAGGGAAGGCAATGAGCAGTTCTTC. The rearrangement joins TRBV11-3 to TRBJ2-1, with TRBD1 matching over 8 bases. The J segment lost 6 bases and the V segment lost 3 bases, leaving 4 bases of the junction unmatched. CDR1 SGHNT and CDR2 YENEEA come from the germline V gene. The CDR3 is 14 residues long. The full variable domain, completed using reference TRBV11-3 and TRBJ2-1, is EAGVVQSPRYKIIEKKQPVAFWCNPISGHNTLYWYLQNLGQGPELLIRYENEEAVDDSQLPKDRFSAERLKGVDSTLKIQPAELGDSAVYLCASSLDREGNEQFFGPGTRLTVL.